This T cell receptor beta chain was documented in a study of regulatory T cells in long-lasting Graves disease. Arm-PCR of CDR3 regions and iRepertoire HTBI primers were the basis on which TCR beta libraries were built. TCRdb recomputed calls from the multiplex PCR reads with MiXCR, one row per CDR3 protein. This table holds 420,000 or so distinct CDR3 sequences, roughly a quarter found once. Overall study findings and caveats: Examination was confined to peripheral blood, excluding thyroid tissue. There were preferences for TRBV28, TRBJ1-2 and TRBJ2-5 in persistent disease.

This CDR3 contains 14 residues. Germline-derived CDR1 and CDR2 are MDHEN and SYDVKM. Time point given: persistent/refractory GD, antithyroid drugs over 5 years with positive TRAb. The TCR library was made from RNA that had been extracted from PBMCs in TRIzol. Details on this clonotype: The target antigen is unknown. At one of its ends the junction is not consistent with the germline gene, which may arise from a read error.

The sequenced sample was peripheral blood mononuclear cells (PBMCs), obtained when the disease was refractory, from a patient treated with antithyroid drugs. This clonotype was obtained from a female donor with Graves disease. The rearrangement links TRBV28 to TRBJ2-5, with D possibly being TRBD2 (6 bases). The CDR3 is CAGSFFGAGETQYF. The CDR3 DNA sequence: TGTGCCGGCAGTTTTTTCGGGGCGGGGGAGACCCAGTACTTC.